These 22 T cell receptor beta chains share one sample of origin, sequenced in a study of monozygotic twins with inflammatory bowel disease. TCRdb reprocessed the 5' RACE reads and reports one entry per CDR3 protein, with no DNA. This sample's table reports about 300,000 distinct CDR3 sequences. Sequenced material: blood. Source of these receptors: a human donor with ulcerative colitis or Crohn's disease, or a healthy co-twin of an affected twin (not recorded which).

V gene TRBV28 combines with J gene TRBJ2-2; TCRdb selects TRBD1, and the lack of DNA leaves this call unchecked. Germline V gene lookup returns CDR1 MDHEN and CDR2 SYDVKM. The CDR3 runs 15 residues. The chain's CDR3 is CASRTGTVNTGELFF.

The J gene is TRBJ1-1, the V gene TRBV2. Germline V gene lookup returns CDR1 SNHLY and CDR2 FYNNEI. The CDR3 contains 13 residues. The CDR3 protein is CASRTEVNTEAFF.

J is TRBJ2-7 and V is TRBV9; as DNA is missing, the TRBD2 call by TCRdb cannot be tested. This CDR3 region has 14 residues. CDR1 is SGDLS and CDR2 is YYNGEE in the germline V gene. The CDR3 spells CASSVGGGIDEQYF.

The V call is TRBV7-2, the J call TRBJ2-3; TCRdb's D gene call, TRBD2, goes unchecked for lack of DNA. The CDR3 has 14 residues. Germline CDR1 SGHTA, CDR2 FQGNSA. CDR3 protein: CASQIAGSTDTQYF. Filled out from reference TRBV7-2 and TRBJ2-3, the complete variable domain reads GAGVSQSPSNKVTEKGKDVELRCDPISGHTALYWYRQSLGQGLEFLIYFQGNSAPDKSGLPSDRFSAERTGGSVSTLTIQRTQQEDSAVYLCASQIAGSTDTQYFGPGTRLTVL.

The V and J genes are TRBV6-2 or TRBV6-3 and TRBJ1-5. The CDR3 has 12 amino acids. CDR1 is MNHEY and CDR2 is SVGEGT in the germline V gene. CDR3 sequence reads: CASREVAQPQHF.

The gene calls are TRBV6-5 and TRBJ2-7; TCRdb proposes TRBD2, but this gene call is untestable without DNA. The CDR3 runs 16 residues. Germline V gene data show CDR1 as MNHEY and CDR2 as SVGAGI. CDR3 residues: CASSNDGLAGRYEQYF.

The V call is TRBV5-4, the J call TRBJ2-7; no DNA is available, so the TRBD2 call from TCRdb remains unchecked. This CDR3 region has 15 residues. Germline V gene lookup returns CDR1 SGHNT and CDR2 YYREEE (reference sequence). The CDR3: CASSSPQRGTYEQYF.

V and J are TRBV7-2 and TRBJ1-6; TCRdb lists TRBD1, though no DNA is available to test this call. Germline values: CDR1 SGHTA, CDR2 FQGNSA. CDR3 size: 16 residues. The CDR3 loop reads CASSPISGQGNSPLHF.

The chain has TRBV28 and TRBJ2-7; TCRdb picks TRBD2, but there is no DNA to check that call. CDR1 is MDHEN, CDR2 SYDVKM, per germline. There are 15 residues in the CDR3. CDR3 sequence: CASSQPGARGDEQYF.

The genes are TRBV20-1 and TRBJ2-2; TCRdb reports TRBD1, a call that lacks DNA to check it against. The germline V gene encodes CDR1 DFQATT and CDR2 SNEGSKA (reference sequence). This CDR3 has 14 residues. The CDR3 loop reads CSARDPGVLGELFF.

This chain connects TRBV4-1 to TRBJ2-1; TCRdb proposes TRBD1, but this gene call is untestable without DNA. The CDR3 extends over 16 amino acids. Looked up from germline, CDR1 is MGHRA and CDR2 is YSYEKL. Here the CDR3 reads CASSQAGGQTRNEQFF.

The V gene is TRBV12-3 or TRBV12-4, the J gene TRBJ2-3; TCRdb outputs TRBD2, but without DNA this stays unchecked. The CDR3 loop spans 18 amino acids. CDR3 protein: CASSFRLAGGRSTDTQYF.

The chain combines TRBV7-6 with TRBJ2-7; checking the TCRdb D call of TRBD2 is not possible without DNA. This CDR3 contains 13 residues. Germline CDR1 and CDR2: SGHVS and FNYEAQ. CDR3 in amino acids: CASSLGTFYEQYF.

The CDR3 here is CASSRGGVNSPLHF. The chain couples TRBV4-3 to TRBJ1-6. Germline-derived CDR1 and CDR2 are LGHNA and YSLEER. The CDR3 contains 14 residues.

V and J are TRBV6-5 and TRBJ2-7; TCRdb reports TRBD1, a call that lacks DNA to check it against. CDR3 length equals 15 residues. Germline CDR1 is MNHEY and CDR2 is SVGAGI. CDR3 amino acids: CASSSGQGASHEQYF.

The rearrangement joins TRBV7-9 to TRBJ2-1; TCRdb selects TRBD1, and the lack of DNA leaves this call unchecked. CDR3 length equals 13 residues. The V gene's germline CDR1 is SEHNR and CDR2 FQNEAQ (reference sequence). CDR3 sequence: CASSKDSNNEQFF.

CDR3 residues: CASSPLGKESPLHF. This rearrangement joins TRBV18 to TRBJ1-6. The germline CDR1 and CDR2 sequences are KGHSH and LQKENI. This CDR3 is built from 14 residues.

The chain uses TRBV28 and TRBJ2-7; TCRdb's assignment of TRBD1 cannot be checked, as there is no DNA. CDR3 size: 14 residues. Germline loops: CDR1 MDHEN, CDR2 SYDVKM. The CDR3 loop is CASSWGLSSYEQYF.

The chain joins TRBV5-6 to TRBJ1-3. The CDR3 extends over 15 amino acids. Germline V gene lookup returns CDR1 SGHDT and CDR2 YYEEEE. The CDR3 loop reads CASSLVRAGGNTIYF.

V gene TRBV10-1 combines with J gene TRBJ2-7; TCRdb's D gene call, TRBD1, goes unchecked for lack of DNA. Germline loops: CDR1 WNHNN, CDR2 SYGVQD (reference sequence). The CDR3 runs to 17 residues. CDR3 sequence: CASSPFTPGQSPYEQYF.

The CDR3 here is CASSLGDRERDTQYF. The gene calls are TRBV7-9 and TRBJ2-3; absent DNA, TCRdb's TRBD1 call cannot be checked. The CDR3 has 15 residues. Germline lookup yields CDR1 SEHNR and CDR2 FQNEAQ (reference sequence).

The chain uses TRBV20-1 and TRBJ2-7; TCRdb outputs TRBD1, but without DNA this stays unchecked. Germline CDR1 reads DFQATT; CDR2 reads SNEGSKA (reference sequence). The CDR3 has 14 amino acids. CDR3 sequence: CSARERTGTYEQYF.